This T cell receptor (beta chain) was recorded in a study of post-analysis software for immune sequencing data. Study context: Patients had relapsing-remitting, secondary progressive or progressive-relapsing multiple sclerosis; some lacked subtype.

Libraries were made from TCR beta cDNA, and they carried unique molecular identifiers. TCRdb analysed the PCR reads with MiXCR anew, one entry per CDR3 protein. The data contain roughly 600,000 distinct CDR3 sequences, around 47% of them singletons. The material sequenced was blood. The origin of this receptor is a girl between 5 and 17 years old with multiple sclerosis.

CDR3 region: CASSLGGRPYNEQFF. As DNA, the CDR3 is TGTGCCAGCAGCCTCGGCGGAAGGCCCTACAATGAGCAGTTCTTC. The rearrangement joins TRBV7-2 to TRBJ2-1, with D uncertain. Trimming pared 5 bases from V and 2 bases from J, leaving 13 bases between. CDR3 length: 15 residues. Germline V gene lookup returns CDR1 SGHTA and CDR2 FQGNSA.